This TCR beta chain appears in the sequencing data of a study of blood T cell repertoires in COVID-19. Whole-study context: Samples of COVID-19 (acute and convalescent) were obtained from the United States, Italy and Spain. Sources were T cells, B-cell-depleted T cells, or PBMCs; the material itself was cDNA or gDNA.

Germline CDR1 and CDR2: SNHLY and FYNNEI. V lost 2 bases and J lost 5, with 6 bases in between. The CDR3 runs 13 residues. Authors' data handling: By means of reference gene primer amplification, nucleated cell counts were estimated. Measured with immunoSEQ multiplex PCR; TCRdb has only the in-frame clones, and not every one. The V and J calls and clone size come from that table; D and trimming were worked out from the DNA. The table has tens of thousands of clones, 82% seen once; the top ten hold roughly 13%. V is TRBV2 and J is TRBJ2-2; D is possibly TRBD2 (5 bases). The sequenced material came from peripheral blood. The receptor's source is a woman aged 80 or older with acute or convalescent COVID-19. The CDR3 coding sequence is TGTGCCAGCAGTGAATCGGGAACCGGGGAGCTGTTTTTT. Its protein is CASSESGTGELFF. Full variable domain (outside the CDR3, taken from reference TRBV2 and TRBJ2-2): EPEVTQTPSHQVTQMGQEVILRCVPISNHLYFYWYRQILGQKVEFLVSFYNNEISEKSEIFDDQFSVERPDGSNFTLKIRSTKLEDSAMYFCASSESGTGELFFGEGSRLTVL.